The clone carrying this T cell receptor (beta chain) was recorded at least ten times. The antigen is unknown. V was pared by 1 base and J by 3 bases, with 8 bases of the junction left unmatched. Germline V gene lookup returns CDR1 KGHSH and CDR2 LQKENI. The CDR3 consists of 16 residues. No progression to ophthalmopathy during 18 months of follow-up defined stable disease. Those with hyperthyroidism were 18 to 65 years old, newly diagnosed, and ill for under 2 months. The data are from a study of T cells in Graves' hyperthyroidism and ophthalmopathy. Findings and limits, study-wide: Clonotypes that were expanded in thyroid above 0.001 mostly appeared in blood too. Ophthalmopathy got predicted by the model a median around 6.8 months before its onset.

Researchers amplified the TCR beta CDR3 regions from RNA transcripts. First-round RT-PCR targeting the TCR CDR3 was performed with the HTBI primer set. TCRdb reprocessed the multiplex PCR reads with MiXCR, giving one entry per CDR3 protein. The data show approximately 590,000 distinct CDR3 sequences, about a sixth seen once. The V gene is TRBV18, the J gene TRBJ2-7; 8 nucleotides match TRBD1. Sequenced sample: blood. The clonotype originates from a woman in her twenties or thirties with Graves' hyperthyroidism. The CDR3 reads CASSPLVTGDVYEQYF. CDR3 nucleotides: TGTGCCAGCTCACCACTTGTGACAGGGGATGTCTACGAGCAGTACTTC. The variable domain in full, completed from reference TRBV18 and TRBJ2-7, reads NAGVMQNPRHLVRRRGQEARLRCSPMKGHSHVYWYRQLPEEGLKFMVYLQKENIIDESGMPKERFSAEFPKEGPSILRIQQVVRGDSAAYFCASSPLVTGDVYEQYFGPGTRLTVT.